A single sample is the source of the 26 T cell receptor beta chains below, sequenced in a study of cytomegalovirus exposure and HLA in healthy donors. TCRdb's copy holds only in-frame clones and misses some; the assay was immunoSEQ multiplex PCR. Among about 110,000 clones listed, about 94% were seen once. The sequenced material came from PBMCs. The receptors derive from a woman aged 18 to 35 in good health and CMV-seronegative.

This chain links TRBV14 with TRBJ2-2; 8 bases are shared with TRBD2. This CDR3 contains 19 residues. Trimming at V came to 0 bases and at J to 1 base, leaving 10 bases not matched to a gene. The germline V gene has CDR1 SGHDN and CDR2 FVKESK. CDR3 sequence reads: CASSQENVETSENTGELFF. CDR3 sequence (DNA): TGTGCCAGCAGCCAAGAAAATGTTGAGACTAGCGAGAACACCGGGGAGCTGTTTTTT.

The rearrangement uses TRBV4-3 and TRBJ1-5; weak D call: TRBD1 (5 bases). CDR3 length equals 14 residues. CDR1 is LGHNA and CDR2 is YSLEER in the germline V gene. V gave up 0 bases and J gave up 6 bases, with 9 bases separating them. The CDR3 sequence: CASSQDQGTQPQHF. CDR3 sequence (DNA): TGCGCCAGCAGCCAAGATCAGGGTACTCAGCCCCAGCATTTT.

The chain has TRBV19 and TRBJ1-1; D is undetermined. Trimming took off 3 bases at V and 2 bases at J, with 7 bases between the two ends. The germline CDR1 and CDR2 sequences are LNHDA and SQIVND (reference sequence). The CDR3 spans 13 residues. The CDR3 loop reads CASSISFNTEAFF. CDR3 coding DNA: TGTGCCAGTAGTATCTCTTTTAACACTGAAGCTTTCTTT.

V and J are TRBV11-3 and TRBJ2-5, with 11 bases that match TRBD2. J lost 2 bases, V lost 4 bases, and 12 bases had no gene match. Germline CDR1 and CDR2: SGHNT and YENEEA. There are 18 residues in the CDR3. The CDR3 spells CASSSGGARLAGQETQYF. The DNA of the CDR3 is TGTGCCAGCAGCTCCGGAGGGGCAAGACTAGCGGGACAAGAGACCCAGTACTTC.

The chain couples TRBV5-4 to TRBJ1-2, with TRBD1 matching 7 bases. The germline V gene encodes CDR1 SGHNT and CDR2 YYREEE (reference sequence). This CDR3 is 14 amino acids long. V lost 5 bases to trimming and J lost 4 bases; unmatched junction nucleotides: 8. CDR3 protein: CASRPGTEGYGYTF. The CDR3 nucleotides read TGTGCCAGCAGACCCGGGACAGAGGGCTATGGCTACACCTTC.

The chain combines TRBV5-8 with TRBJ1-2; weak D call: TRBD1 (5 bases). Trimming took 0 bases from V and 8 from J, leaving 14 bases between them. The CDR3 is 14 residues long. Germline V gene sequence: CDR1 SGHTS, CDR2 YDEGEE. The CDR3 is CASSLGGLWLGYTF. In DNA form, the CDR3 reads TGTGCCAGCAGCTTGGGGGGCCTCTGGCTGGGCTACACCTTC.

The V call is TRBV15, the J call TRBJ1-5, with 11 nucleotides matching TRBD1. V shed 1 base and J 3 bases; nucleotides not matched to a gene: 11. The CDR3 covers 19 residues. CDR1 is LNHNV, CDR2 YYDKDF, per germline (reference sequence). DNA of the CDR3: TGTGCCACCAGCAGAGGTCCCCTAGGGACAGGGGGAATCAATCAGCCCCAGCATTTT. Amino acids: CATSRGPLGTGGINQPQHF.

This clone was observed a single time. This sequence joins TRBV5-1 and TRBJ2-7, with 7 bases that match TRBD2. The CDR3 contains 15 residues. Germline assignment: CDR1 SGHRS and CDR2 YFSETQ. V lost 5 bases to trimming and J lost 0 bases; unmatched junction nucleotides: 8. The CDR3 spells CASRRLAESSYEQYF. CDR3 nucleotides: TGCGCCAGCAGACGACTAGCAGAGAGCTCCTACGAGCAGTACTTC.

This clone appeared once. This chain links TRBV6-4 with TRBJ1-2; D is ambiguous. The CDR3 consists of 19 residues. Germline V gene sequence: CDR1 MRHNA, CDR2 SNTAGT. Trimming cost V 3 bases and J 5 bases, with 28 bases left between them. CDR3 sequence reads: CASSERGGSSSFPQYGYTF. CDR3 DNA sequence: TGTGCCAGCAGTGAACGCGGAGGCAGTTCGTCTTTCCCCCAATATGGCTACACCTTC.

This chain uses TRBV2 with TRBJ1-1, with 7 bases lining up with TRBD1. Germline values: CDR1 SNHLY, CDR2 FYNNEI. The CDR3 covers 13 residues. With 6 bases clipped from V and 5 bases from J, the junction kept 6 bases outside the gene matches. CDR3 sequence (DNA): TGTGCCAGCAGCGACAGGGTATTTACTGAAGCTTTCTTT. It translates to CASSDRVFTEAFF.

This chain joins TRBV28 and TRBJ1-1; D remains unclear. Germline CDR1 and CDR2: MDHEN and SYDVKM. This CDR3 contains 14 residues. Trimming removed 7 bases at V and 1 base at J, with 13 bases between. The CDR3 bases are TGTGCCAGCACCCCTAGCAGGCCGAACACTGAAGCTTTCTTT. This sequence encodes CASTPSRPNTEAFF.

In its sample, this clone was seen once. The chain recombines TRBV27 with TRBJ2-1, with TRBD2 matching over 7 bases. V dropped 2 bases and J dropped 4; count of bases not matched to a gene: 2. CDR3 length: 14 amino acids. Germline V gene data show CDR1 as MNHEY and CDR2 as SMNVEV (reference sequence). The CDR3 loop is CASSLAGEYNEQFF. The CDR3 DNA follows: TGTGCCAGCAGTTTAGCGGGGGAATACAATGAGCAGTTCTTC.

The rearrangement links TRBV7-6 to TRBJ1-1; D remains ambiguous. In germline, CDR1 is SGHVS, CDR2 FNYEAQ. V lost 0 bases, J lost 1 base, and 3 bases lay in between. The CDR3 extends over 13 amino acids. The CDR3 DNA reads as TGTGCCAGCAGCTTAGCTAAGAACACTGAAGCTTTCTTT. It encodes CASSLAKNTEAFF.

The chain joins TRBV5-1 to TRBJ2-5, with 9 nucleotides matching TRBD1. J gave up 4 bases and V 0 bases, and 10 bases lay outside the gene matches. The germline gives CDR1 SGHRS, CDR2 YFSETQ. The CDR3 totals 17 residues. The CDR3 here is CASSLGAVDRGSETQYF. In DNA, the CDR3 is TGCGCCAGCAGCTTGGGTGCAGTGGACAGGGGCTCAGAGACCCAGTACTTC.

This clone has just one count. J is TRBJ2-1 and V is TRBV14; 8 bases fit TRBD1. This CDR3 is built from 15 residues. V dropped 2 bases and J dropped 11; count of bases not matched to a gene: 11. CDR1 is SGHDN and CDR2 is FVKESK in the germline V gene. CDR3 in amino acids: CASSQLGQGKGQQFF. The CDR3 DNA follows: TGTGCCAGCAGCCAATTAGGACAGGGCAAGGGTCAGCAGTTCTTC.

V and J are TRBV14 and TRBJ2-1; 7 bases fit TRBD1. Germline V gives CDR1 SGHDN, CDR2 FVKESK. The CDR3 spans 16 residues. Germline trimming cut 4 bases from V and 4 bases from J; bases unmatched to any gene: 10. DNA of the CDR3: TGTGCCAGCAGCCTCCGGGACAGATCACGGTACAATGAGCAGTTCTTC. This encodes CASSLRDRSRYNEQFF.

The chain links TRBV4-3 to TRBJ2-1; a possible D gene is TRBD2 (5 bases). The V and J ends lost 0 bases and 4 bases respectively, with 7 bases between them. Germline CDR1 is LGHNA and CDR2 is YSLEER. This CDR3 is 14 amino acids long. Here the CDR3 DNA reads TGCGCCAGCAGCCAAGATAGGACTTACAATGAGCAGTTCTTC. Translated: CASSQDRTYNEQFF.

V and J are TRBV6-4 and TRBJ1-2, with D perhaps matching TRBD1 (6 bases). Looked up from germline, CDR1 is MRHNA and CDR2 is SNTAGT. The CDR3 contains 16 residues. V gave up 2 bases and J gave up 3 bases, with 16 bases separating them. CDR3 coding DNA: TGTGCCAGCAGTGACACGGACAGCATGGGGCACTATGGCTACACCTTC. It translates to CASSDTDSMGHYGYTF.

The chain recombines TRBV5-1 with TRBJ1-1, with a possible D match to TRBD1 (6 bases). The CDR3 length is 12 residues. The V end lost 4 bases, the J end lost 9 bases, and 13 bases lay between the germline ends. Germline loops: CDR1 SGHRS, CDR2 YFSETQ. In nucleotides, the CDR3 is TGCGCCAGCAGCCAGCCCGGACAGAAAGCTTTCTTT. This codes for CASSQPGQKAFF.

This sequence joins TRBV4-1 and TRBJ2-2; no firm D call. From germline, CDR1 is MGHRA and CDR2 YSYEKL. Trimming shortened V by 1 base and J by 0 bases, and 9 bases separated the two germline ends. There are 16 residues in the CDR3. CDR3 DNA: TGCGCCAGCAGCCAAGCACCGGTTGCGAACACCGGGGAGCTGTTTTTT. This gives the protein CASSQAPVANTGELFF.

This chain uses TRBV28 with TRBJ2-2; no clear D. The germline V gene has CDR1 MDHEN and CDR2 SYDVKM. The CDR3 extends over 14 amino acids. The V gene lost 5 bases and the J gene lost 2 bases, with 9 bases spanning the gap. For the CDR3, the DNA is TGTGCCAGCAGTCCCTCCAGTAACACCGGGGAGCTGTTTTTT. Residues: CASSPSSNTGELFF.

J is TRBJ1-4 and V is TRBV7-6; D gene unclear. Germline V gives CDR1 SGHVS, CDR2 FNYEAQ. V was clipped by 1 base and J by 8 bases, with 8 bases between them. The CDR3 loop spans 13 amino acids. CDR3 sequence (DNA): TGTGCCAGCAGCTTAGAGGTCGGGGAAAAACTGTTTTTT. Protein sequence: CASSLEVGEKLFF.

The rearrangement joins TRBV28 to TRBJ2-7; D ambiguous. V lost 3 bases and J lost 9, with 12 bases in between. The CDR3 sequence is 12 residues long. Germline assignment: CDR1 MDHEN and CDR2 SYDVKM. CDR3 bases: TGTGCCAGCAGTTTCAACAGTATCCCGCAGTACTTC. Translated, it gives CASSFNSIPQYF.

CDR3 loop: CASSLSGYEQYF. As DNA, the CDR3 is TGTGCCAGCAGCCTTTCGGGTTACGAGCAGTACTTC. The chain has TRBV7-6 and TRBJ2-7; no clear D gene. The CDR3 covers 12 residues. V lost 5 bases to trimming and J lost 4 bases, with 9 bases between them. Per the germline V gene, CDR1 is SGHVS and CDR2 is FNYEAQ.

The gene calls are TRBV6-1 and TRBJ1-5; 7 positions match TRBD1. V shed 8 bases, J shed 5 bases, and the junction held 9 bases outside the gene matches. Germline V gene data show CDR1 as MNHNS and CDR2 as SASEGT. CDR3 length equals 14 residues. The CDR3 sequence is CASESGQDYQPQHF. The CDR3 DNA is TGTGCCAGCGAATCAGGACAGGATTATCAGCCCCAGCATTTT.

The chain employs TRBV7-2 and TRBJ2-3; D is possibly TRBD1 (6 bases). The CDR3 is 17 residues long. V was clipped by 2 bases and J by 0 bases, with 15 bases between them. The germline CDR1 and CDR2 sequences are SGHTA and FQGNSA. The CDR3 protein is CASSLFLTGHSTDTQYF. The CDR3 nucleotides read TGTGCCAGCAGCTTATTCCTAACGGGACATAGCACAGATACGCAGTATTTT.